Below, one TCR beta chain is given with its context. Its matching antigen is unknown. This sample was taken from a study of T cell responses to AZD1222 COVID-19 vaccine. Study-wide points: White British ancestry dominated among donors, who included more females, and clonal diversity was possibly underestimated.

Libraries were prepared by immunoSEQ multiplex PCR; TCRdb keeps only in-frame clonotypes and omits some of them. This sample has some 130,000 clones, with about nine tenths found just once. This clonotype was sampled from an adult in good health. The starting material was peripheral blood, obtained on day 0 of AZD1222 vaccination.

The CDR3 loop is CSDSLRATEAFF. DNA for the CDR3: TGCAGCGACTCTCTGAGGGCTACTGAAGCTTTCTTT. The chain carries TRBV29-1 and TRBJ1-1; D uncertain. Trimming pared 7 bases from V and 5 bases from J, leaving 14 bases between. The length of the CDR3 is 12 residues. Germline CDR1 and CDR2: SQVTM and ANQGSEA.